The 18 T cell receptor beta chains given below trace back to one sample, sequenced in a study of cytomegalovirus exposure and HLA in healthy donors. Libraries were prepared by immunoSEQ multiplex PCR; TCRdb keeps only in-frame clonotypes and omits some of them. The table shows about 120,000 clones, with approximately 92% occurring only once. What was sequenced was PBMCs. The receptor set was obtained from a woman younger than 30 in good health and CMV-seronegative.

The chain couples TRBV7-2 to TRBJ1-5; 7 bases line up with TRBD1. The CDR3 is made up of 14 amino acids. The V gene end was trimmed by 6 bases and the J gene end by 3 bases; junction bases not matched to a gene: 5. Germline V lookup: CDR1 SGHTA, CDR2 FQGNSA. The CDR3 is CASSPTGFNQPQHF. For the CDR3, the DNA is TGTGCCAGCAGTCCGACAGGGTTCAATCAGCCCCAGCATTTT.

V gene TRBV25-1 combines with J gene TRBJ1-1, with 7 nucleotides matching TRBD1. J was trimmed by 9 bases and V by 3 bases; bases with no gene match: 4. The germline V gene encodes CDR1 MGHDK and CDR2 SYGVNS. The CDR3 length is 12 residues. CDR3: CASSDKGQKAFF. Here the CDR3 DNA reads TGTGCCAGCAGTGACAAGGGACAGAAAGCTTTCTTT.

This clone turned up a few times. The chain combines TRBV19 with TRBJ1-5; no definite D call. V was pared by 6 bases and J by 3 bases, with 9 bases between. In germline, CDR1 is LNHDA, CDR2 SQIVND (reference sequence). CDR3 length: 13 residues. The chain's CDR3 is CASRRGINQPQHF. The CDR3, as DNA: TGTGCCAGTAGGCGAGGGATCAATCAGCCCCAGCATTTT.

The rearrangement joins TRBV7-8 to TRBJ1-4, with D tentatively TRBD1 (5 bases). CDR1 and CDR2 (germline): SGHVS, FQNEAQ. The CDR3 loop spans 17 amino acids. Trimming cost V 2 bases and J 7 bases, with 20 bases left between them. CDR3 sequence (DNA): TGTGCCAGCAGCTTACCCAGGGTGTTACGTATTGGTGAAAAACTGTTTTTT. Translating gives CASSLPRVLRIGEKLFF.

This clone has just a few counts. This sequence joins TRBV30 and TRBJ2-5, with 7 bases aligning to TRBD2. CDR3 length: 15 amino acids. From germline, CDR1 is GTSNPN and CDR2 SVGIG (reference sequence). Trimming cost V 4 bases and J 4 bases; bases outside gene matches: 12. The CDR3 sequence: CAWNRDPSGGETQYF. The CDR3 region has the DNA TGTGCCTGGAACCGGGACCCCTCGGGGGGAGAGACCCAGTACTTC. The variable domain in full, completed from reference TRBV30 and TRBJ2-5, reads SQTIHQWPATLVQPVGSPLSLECTVEGTSNPNLYWYRQAAGRGLQLLFYSVGIGQISSEVPQNLSASRPQDRQFILSSKKLLLSDSGFYLCAWNRDPSGGETQYFGPGTRLLVL.

The V call is TRBV30, the J call TRBJ2-3; D remains unclear. Per germline, CDR1 GTSNPN and CDR2 SVGIG (reference sequence). The V end lost 3 bases, the J end lost 1 base, and 5 bases lay between the germline ends. There are 12 residues in the CDR3. The CDR3 protein is CAWSTGTDTQYF. For the CDR3, the DNA is TGTGCCTGGAGCACAGGCACAGATACGCAGTATTTT.

This clone was counted a few times. The chain links TRBV11-2 to TRBJ1-4; 8 bases line up with TRBD1. This CDR3 has 16 residues. V shed 4 bases and J 13 bases; nucleotides not matched to a gene: 17. Germline-derived CDR1 and CDR2 are SGHAT and FQNNGV. In nucleotides, the CDR3 is TGTGCCAGCAGCTCACACCGGACAGGGTTGAGGGGGGGACTGTTTTTT. Its translation is CASSSHRTGLRGGLFF. Full variable domain (rest looked up from reference TRBV11-2 and TRBJ1-4): EAGVAQSPRYKIIEKRQSVAFWCNPISGHATLYWYQQILGQGPKLLIQFQNNGVVDDSQLPKDRFSAERLKGVDSTLKIQPAKLEDSAVYLCASSSHRTGLRGGLFFGSGTQLSVL.

The chain combines TRBV2 with TRBJ2-1, with D possibly being TRBD1 (5 bases). The CDR3 is 16 amino acids. Germline V gene data show CDR1 as SNHLY and CDR2 as FYNNEI. The V end was cut by 2 bases, the J end by 3 bases, with 14 bases between. The CDR3 region is CASSEPLAQGYNEQFF. DNA for the CDR3: TGTGCCAGCAGTGAACCTCTGGCGCAGGGCTACAATGAGCAGTTCTTC.

The chain is built from TRBV10-3 and TRBJ2-3; possibly TRBD1 for D (6 bases). This CDR3 is 16 amino acids long. Germline V gene lookup returns CDR1 ENHRY and CDR2 SYGVKD. V was clipped by 6 bases and J by 2 bases, with 18 bases between them. CDR3 DNA sequence: TGTGCCATCAGGGGGGCCGGGCGGTCTTTCACAGATACGCAGTATTTT. Protein product: CAIRGAGRSFTDTQYF.

This rearrangement joins TRBV21-1 to TRBJ2-1; the D call in the table, TRBD2, was not verified against the DNA. TRBV21-1 is a documented pseudogene. The CDR3 has 16 amino acids. The CDR3 spells CASSKAGGGYYNEQFF. The DNA for the CDR3 is TGTGCCAGCAGCAAAGCGGGAGGGGGGTACTACAATGAGCAGTTCTTC.

The chain employs TRBV18 and TRBJ2-5; 8 bases line up with TRBD2. Losses at the gene ends were 2 bases for V and 3 bases for J; bases not matched to a gene: 5. From germline, CDR1 is KGHSH and CDR2 LQKENI. This CDR3 is built from 15 residues. The CDR3: CASSPVAGREETQYF. The CDR3 DNA reads TGTGCCAGCTCACCAGTAGCGGGAAGGGAAGAGACCCAGTACTTC.

The chain is built from TRBV27 and TRBJ2-2; the match to TRBD2 covers 9 bases. J was trimmed by 7 bases and V by 2 bases; bases with no gene match: 8. Germline V lookup: CDR1 MNHEY, CDR2 SMNVEV (reference sequence). This CDR3 contains 16 residues. CDR3 bases: TGTGCCAGCAGTTTAATAGCGGGAGTTAATCACGGGGAGCTGTTTTTT. Protein: CASSLIAGVNHGELFF.

This rearrangement joins TRBV6-1 to TRBJ2-7; the D gene is possibly TRBD1 (6 bases). Trimming removed 5 bases at V and 6 bases at J, with 17 bases between. The V gene's germline CDR1 is MNHNS and CDR2 SASEGT. CDR3 length equals 14 residues. The CDR3 loop is CASSTKTGGSEQYV. DNA of the CDR3: TGTGCCAGCAGTACCAAGACAGGCGGCTCCGAGCAGTACGTC.

The rearrangement joins TRBV2 to TRBJ1-2; D unclear. The CDR3 is 12 residues long. Germline CDR1 is SNHLY and CDR2 is FYNNEI. V was cut by 7 bases and J by 12 bases, with 18 bases left in between. CDR3 protein: CASKDDTGWDTF. CDR3 nucleotide sequence: TGTGCCAGCAAGGACGATACGGGGTGGGACACCTTC.

V gene TRBV7-2 combines with J gene TRBJ2-5; maybe TRBD1 (5 bases). CDR1 and CDR2 from the germline V gene are SGHTA and FQGNSA. V was cut by 1 base and J by 1 base, with 13 bases left in between. This CDR3 has 16 amino acids. CDR3 protein: CASSLGGRDLQETQYF. CDR3 bases: TGTGCCAGCAGCTTAGGGGGCAGGGATCTCCAAGAGACCCAGTACTTC. Drawing the rest from reference TRBV7-2 and TRBJ2-5, the complete variable domain is GAGVSQSPSNKVTEKGKDVELRCDPISGHTALYWYRQSLGQGLEFLIYFQGNSAPDKSGLPSDRFSAERTGGSVSTLTIQRTQQEDSAVYLCASSLGGRDLQETQYFGPGTRLLVL.

CDR3 bases: TGTGCCTGGAGCCGGGAGAGCAATGAAAAACTGTTTTTT. Translation: CAWSRESNEKLFF. This sequence joins TRBV30 and TRBJ1-4, with D uncertain. Germline values: CDR1 GTSNPN, CDR2 SVGIG (reference sequence). The CDR3 length is 13 residues. Trimming pared 3 bases from V and 5 bases from J, leaving 10 bases between.

This chain joins TRBV28 and TRBJ1-5, with D possibly matching TRBD1 (6 bases). The CDR3 has 17 residues. Germline CDR1 MDHEN, CDR2 SYDVKM. With 6 bases removed from V and 4 bases from J, the gap between germline ends came to 22 bases. The CDR3 spells CASRARQVREKNQPQHF. The CDR3 coding sequence is TGTGCCAGCAGAGCCCGACAGGTCCGGGAAAAAAATCAGCCCCAGCATTTT.

The V call is TRBV4-1, the J call TRBJ2-1; 11 positions agree with TRBD1. The germline V gene encodes CDR1 MGHRA and CDR2 YSYEKL. V was pared by 0 bases and J by 4 bases, with 8 bases of the junction left unmatched. This CDR3 is built from 18 residues. CDR3 DNA: TGCGCCAGCAGCCAAGACCGGGGGACAGGGGGTTTGTACAATGAGCAGTTCTTC. Protein product: CASSQDRGTGGLYNEQFF.